Below, 19 T cell receptor beta chains from the same sample are listed, as sequenced in a study of blood T cell repertoires in COVID-19. Generated by immunoSEQ multiplex PCR, the TCRdb table keeps only in-frame clones and is missing some. This table has 330,000 or so clones, 80% to 90% appearing once. The sequenced sample consisted of PBMCs or T cells enriched from blood (not recorded which). Receptors were obtained from a young man who had recovered from COVID-19.

This chain links TRBV5-1 with TRBJ2-2, with TRBD1 as a possible D gene (5 bases). This CDR3 is built from 15 residues. The ends were cut back, 0 bases at V and 7 bases at J, with 13 bases in the middle. Germline CDR1 and CDR2: SGHRS and YFSETQ. This CDR3 reads CASSLEARVGGELFF. The CDR3 nucleotides read TGCGCCAGCAGCTTGGAAGCCAGGGTCGGCGGGGAGCTGTTTTTT.

The CDR3, as DNA: TGTGCCAGCAGTTCCCTGAGGATCGGGGAGCTGTTTTTT. It is translated as CASSSLRIGELFF. The gene calls are TRBV6-2 or TRBV6-3 and TRBJ2-2, with no clear D. Per germline, CDR1 MNHEY and CDR2 SVGEGT. Trimming took 4 bases from V and 7 from J, leaving 10 bases between them. The CDR3 consists of 13 residues.

The V and J genes are TRBV10-3 and TRBJ1-2, with 7 bases matching TRBD1. The CDR3 contains 13 residues. Germline trimming cut 5 bases from V and 8 bases from J; bases unmatched to any gene: 8. CDR1 and CDR2 from the germline V gene are ENHRY and SYGVKD. The CDR3 reads CAISTGAVGGYTF. Here the CDR3 DNA reads TGTGCCATCAGTACAGGGGCGGTGGGGGGCTACACCTTC.

This sequence joins TRBV7-9 and TRBJ2-7; the D is unclear. Trimming took 2 bases from V and 2 from J, leaving 19 bases between them. Germline V gene sequence: CDR1 SEHNR, CDR2 FQNEAQ (reference sequence). The CDR3 sequence is 17 residues long. The CDR3 DNA is TGTGCCAGCAGCTTATCTTCTTCCCACACACGAACCTACGAGCAGTACTTC. This gives the protein CASSLSSSHTRTYEQYF. Full variable domain (rest looked up from reference TRBV7-9 and TRBJ2-7): DTGVSQNPRHKITKRGQNVTFRCDPISEHNRLYWYRQTLGQGPEFLTYFQNEAQLEKSRLLSDRFSAERPKGSFSTLEIQRTEQGDSAMYLCASSLSSSHTRTYEQYFGPGTRLTVT.

This sequence joins TRBV30 and TRBJ1-4; maybe TRBD1 (6 bases). CDR1 GTSNPN and CDR2 SVGIG come from the germline V gene (reference sequence). V was pared by 1 base and J by 8 bases, with 11 bases between. This CDR3 is 13 amino acids long. The CDR3 loop is CAWSGRGPEKLFF. The CDR3 DNA sequence: TGTGCCTGGAGTGGCAGGGGACCAGAAAAACTGTTTTTT.

The chain recombines TRBV11-3 with TRBJ2-1; 11 bases line up with TRBD2. The CDR3 runs to 17 residues. Trimming removed 1 base from V and 6 bases from J; junction bases left unmatched: 8. Looked up from germline, CDR1 is SGHNT and CDR2 is YENEEA. CDR3 in amino acids: CASSLVLSSGGANEQFF. The CDR3 nucleotides are TGTGCCAGCAGCTTAGTATTAAGTAGCGGGGGGGCCAATGAGCAGTTCTTC.

The chain joins TRBV3-1 (or the pseudogene TRBV3-2) to TRBJ2-7; 7 bases fit TRBD1. The CDR3 loop spans 14 amino acids. V shed 3 bases and J 1 base; nucleotides not matched to a gene: 3. Germline CDR1 reads LGHDT; CDR2 reads YNNKEL (reference sequence). The CDR3 sequence: CASSHVTGSYEQYF. The CDR3 coding sequence is TGTGCCAGCAGCCACGTGACAGGGTCCTACGAGCAGTACTTC.

This clone was picked up a small number of times. This chain connects TRBV5-1 to TRBJ2-2; TRBD2 agrees at 9 bases. The CDR3 covers 15 residues. J was trimmed by 4 bases and V by 3 bases; bases with no gene match: 4. Germline V gene lookup returns CDR1 SGHRS and CDR2 YFSETQ. CDR3 in DNA: TGCGCCAGCAGCTCGCGGGGGGGCACCACCGGGGAGCTGTTTTTT. Its translation: CASSSRGGTTGELFF.

This chain joins TRBV6-5 and TRBJ2-7, with TRBD2 identical over 10 bases. Germline V gene sequence: CDR1 MNHEY, CDR2 SVGAGI. V shed 10 bases and J 2 bases; nucleotides not matched to a gene: 8. The CDR3 loop spans 14 amino acids. In DNA form, the CDR3 reads TGTGCCATCCGGAGCGGGGGGGTCGCCTACGAGCAGTACTTC. Protein sequence: CAIRSGGVAYEQYF.

The chain carries TRBV28 and TRBJ2-3; 9 nucleotides agree with TRBD2. This CDR3 comprises 15 residues. Germline V gives CDR1 MDHEN, CDR2 SYDVKM. The V and J ends lost 3 bases and 1 base, in that order; junction bases with no gene match: 2. The DNA of the CDR3 is TGTGCCAGCAGTTTCCTAGCGGGACGCACAGATACGCAGTATTTT. Its translation: CASSFLAGRTDTQYF.

This chain connects TRBV7-9 to TRBJ1-2, with D possibly TRBD1 on 5 matching bases. Germline CDR1 reads SEHNR; CDR2 reads FQNEAQ (reference sequence). V lost 2 bases to trimming and J lost 5 bases, with 18 bases between them. This CDR3 has 16 residues. The CDR3 DNA reads as TGTGCCAGCAGCTTATTAGCCAATCCCGGGGGTTATGGCTACACCTTC. This sequence encodes CASSLLANPGGYGYTF.

The V gene is TRBV10-3, the J gene TRBJ1-2, with 10 bases fitting TRBD1. V gave up 3 bases and J gave up 4 bases; unmatched junction bases: 2. The CDR3 is 14 residues long. Germline V gives CDR1 ENHRY, CDR2 SYGVKD. Written as DNA, the CDR3 is TGTGCCATCAGTGAAAGGGACAGGGGCTATGGCTACACCTTC. Amino acid sequence: CAISERDRGYGYTF.

The CDR3 DNA is TGTGCCAGCAGTTTTGTCAGGGGGGATGAAGAGACCCAGTACTTC. Protein product: CASSFVRGDEETQYF. The rearrangement joins TRBV28 to TRBJ2-5; TRBD1 is a possible D gene (7 bases). V was pared by 3 bases and J by 3 bases, with 14 bases between. The CDR3 covers 15 residues. Germline CDR1 and CDR2: MDHEN and SYDVKM. Full variable domain (remainder filled in from reference TRBV28 and TRBJ2-5): DVKVTQSSRYLVKRTGEKVFLECVQDMDHENMFWYRQDPGLGLRLIYFSYDVKMKEKGDIPEGYSVSREKKERFSLILESASTNQTSMYLCASSFVRGDEETQYFGPGTRLLVL.

A single count supports this clone. Other DNA sequences in this sample translate to the same CDR3. The V call is TRBV30, the J call TRBJ2-7; D gene ambiguous. The CDR3 sequence is 11 residues long. V lost 2 bases and J 3 bases, leaving 5 bases between the germline ends. The germline gives CDR1 GTSNPN, CDR2 SVGIG (reference sequence). The CDR3 spells CAWSYSYEQYF. In nucleotides, the CDR3 is TGTGCCTGGAGTTACAGCTACGAGCAGTACTTC.

The rearrangement uses TRBV5-4 and TRBJ2-3; 7 bases are a match to TRBD1. Trimming at V came to 4 bases and at J to 7 bases, leaving 12 bases not matched to a gene. The CDR3 has 15 residues. The germline CDR1 and CDR2 sequences are SGHNT and YYREEE (reference sequence). CDR3 coding DNA: TGTGCCAGCAGCCCTACAGGGGAGAGGGTTAATACGCAGTATTTT. It encodes CASSPTGERVNTQYF.

The genes are TRBV5-1 and TRBJ1-1, with D hard to call. With 2 bases removed from V and 0 bases from J, the gap between germline ends came to 11 bases. CDR1 SGHRS and CDR2 YFSETQ come from the germline V gene. This CDR3 spans 15 amino acids. The CDR3 loop is CASSFPGGLNTEAFF. As DNA, the CDR3 is TGCGCCAGCAGCTTTCCCGGCGGATTGAACACTGAAGCTTTCTTT.

The chain couples TRBV18 to TRBJ1-5, with 10 bases aligning to TRBD1. This CDR3 is 18 amino acids long. Germline lookup yields CDR1 KGHSH and CDR2 LQKENI. V dropped 3 bases and J dropped 3; count of bases not matched to a gene: 11. The chain's CDR3 is CASSPLGQGTGYNQPQHF. CDR3 bases: TGTGCCAGCTCACCTCTGGGACAGGGGACGGGATACAATCAGCCCCAGCATTTT.

CDR3 region: CASSPPTGGPLVGNTIYF. Written as DNA, the CDR3 is TGTGCCAGCAGTCCCCCGACAGGGGGCCCGTTAGTGGGAAACACCATATATTTT. The chain joins TRBV28 to TRBJ1-3; 10 bases fit TRBD1. Germline lookup yields CDR1 MDHEN and CDR2 SYDVKM. This CDR3 has 18 amino acids. Germline trimming cut 5 bases from V and 4 bases from J; bases unmatched to any gene: 14. Variable domain in full (rest from reference TRBV28 and TRBJ1-3): DVKVTQSSRYLVKRTGEKVFLECVQDMDHENMFWYRQDPGLGLRLIYFSYDVKMKEKGDIPEGYSVSREKKERFSLILESASTNQTSMYLCASSPPTGGPLVGNTIYFGEGSWLTVV.

The chain carries TRBV4-2 and TRBJ1-5, with TRBD1 as a possible D gene (5 bases). The CDR3 length is 18 residues. Germline loops: CDR1 LGHNA, CDR2 YNFKEQ. Trimming shortened V by 0 bases and J by 0 bases, and 15 bases separated the two germline ends. CDR3 amino acids: CASSQDPGRIDSNQPQHF. DNA of the CDR3: TGTGCCAGCAGCCAAGACCCAGGGAGGATTGATAGCAATCAGCCCCAGCATTTT.